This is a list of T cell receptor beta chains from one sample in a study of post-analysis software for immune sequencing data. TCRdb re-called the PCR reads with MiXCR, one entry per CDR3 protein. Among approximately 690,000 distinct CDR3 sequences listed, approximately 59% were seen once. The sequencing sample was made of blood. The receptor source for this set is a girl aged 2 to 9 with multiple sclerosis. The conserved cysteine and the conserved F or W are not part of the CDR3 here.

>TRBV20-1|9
SARAGEKLF
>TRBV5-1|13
ASSMTGKNTGELF
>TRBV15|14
ATSSLLSGAQETQY
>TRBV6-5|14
ASSYSDTANNSPLH
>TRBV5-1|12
ASSLGHTNYEQY
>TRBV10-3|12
AISFAGGNTEAF
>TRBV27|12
ASSLSDRRETQY
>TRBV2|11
ARAPTGVETQY
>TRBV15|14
ATSRPTGREVVTQY
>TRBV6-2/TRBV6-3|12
ASRYYRVGAEAF